The T cell receptor beta chain under discussion was sequenced for a study of blood T cell repertoires in COVID-19. Produced via immunoSEQ multiplex PCR; TCRdb's table is partial and in-frame only. The data hold over 25,000 clones, with approximately 80% observed a single time. Germline V gene data show CDR1 as LNHDA and CDR2 as SQIVND (reference sequence). V was pared by 1 base and J by 5 bases, with 8 bases between. The CDR3 is 14 residues long. The chain employs TRBV19 and TRBJ1-4; D is uncertain. The sample taken for sequencing was peripheral blood. This sequence was found in a man older than 75 with acute or convalescent COVID-19. CDR3 sequence: CASSIAGENEKLFF. The CDR3 nucleotides are TGTGCCAGTAGTATAGCGGGAGAGAATGAAAAACTGTTTTTT.